The clone carrying this T cell receptor beta chain was seen more than once but under ten times. The data belong to a study of blood T cell repertoires in COVID-19. Study in general: Acute-phase and convalescent COVID-19 samples originated in the United States, Italy and Spain. Sources were T cells, B-cell-depleted T cells, or PBMCs; the material itself was cDNA or gDNA.

Per the original data handling: Estimation of nucleated cell counts relied on the amplification of reference gene primers. The assay was immunoSEQ multiplex PCR, and TCRdb's table has in-frame clones only and misses some. V and J calls and clone size are copied from that table; D and trimming were computed from the DNA. This table holds 150,000 or so clones, around 83% found once. The CDR3 runs to 16 residues. Germline V gene data show CDR1 as MNHNY and CDR2 as SVGAGI (reference sequence). The J segment lost 5 bases and the V segment lost 2 bases, leaving 8 bases of the junction unmatched. Sequencing used peripheral blood. This TCR was recovered from an older woman with acute or convalescent COVID-19. The gene calls are TRBV6-6 and TRBJ2-3, with TRBD2 matching 9 bases. Here the CDR3 DNA reads TGTGCCAGCAGTTACCGCGGCGGGGGGGCGAAAGATACGCAGTATTTT. This gives the protein CASSYRGGGAKDTQYF.